This T cell receptor beta chain was obtained from a study of tumor and adjacent non-tumor tissue in lung cancer. The wider study: The patients, roughly eleven men and roughly 5 women, were 31 to 76 with stage I to III disease. Study-level points and caveats: TCR diversity was significantly greater in tumor than normal lung tissue.

No cell sorting was done before RNA was extracted from the tissue. Distant lung tissue was collected more than 3 cm away from the tumor edge. Chemotherapy-naive patients with new lung cancer underwent thoracic surgery in China, August–late 2014. V lost 5 bases to trimming and J lost 5 bases; unmatched junction nucleotides: 5. CDR3 length equals 12 residues. CDR1 SQVTM and CDR2 ANQGSEA come from the germline V gene. Three rounds of nested PCR, following a modified ARM-PCR protocol, produced the TCRbeta library. TCRdb independently ran MiXCR on the multiplex PCR reads; one entry per CDR3 protein. The sample has fewer than 100,000 distinct CDR3 sequences; 75% to 85% are singletons. This clonotype was recorded many times. Its specificity is not known.

Sequencing was carried out using distant non-tumor lung tissue. The TCR was taken from a woman between 45 and 60 years old with non-small cell lung cancer. This chain uses TRBV29-1 with TRBJ1-2; 7 bases align to TRBD1. The CDR3 sequence: CSVHRGGYGYTF. Written as DNA, the CDR3 is TGCAGCGTTCACAGGGGCGGATATGGCTACACCTTC.